This is a list of T cell receptor beta chains from one sample in a study of glioma-infiltrating T cells after dendritic cell vaccination. The table came from immunoSEQ multiplex PCR; TCRdb's copy has only in-frame clones and leaves some out. The sample records tens of thousands of clones, around nine tenths being singletons. The specimen comprised blood, sampled after dendritic cell vaccination. These receptors were collected from a human donor with glioblastoma. Both conserved end residues are part of each CDR3. A D gene is named only where the DNA matches it firmly. For some rows the clone size is stated as once, few or many, or as a class when expanded; others skip it.

J,V,size,D,CDR3,DNA
TRBJ1-1,TRBV7-8,few,TRBD1,CASRSQGALTEAFF,TGTGCCAGCAGGTCACAGGGGGCCCTCACTGAAGCTTTCTTT
TRBJ1-1,TRBV5-1,-,-,CASSLLVNTEAFF,TGCGCCAGCAGCTTGTTAGTGAACACTGAAGCTTTCTTT
TRBJ2-7,TRBV4-2,-,TRBD1,CASSRGTVSSYEQYF,TGTGCCAGCAGCCGGGGGACAGTCAGCTCCTACGAGCAGTACTTC
TRBJ1-3,TRBV19,few,-,CASSPYLSGNTIYF,TGTGCCAGTAGCCCCTACCTCTCTGGAAACACCATATATTTT
TRBJ2-7,TRBV9,-,TRBD1,CASSFGTDSYEQYF,TGTGCCAGCAGCTTCGGGACAGATTCCTACGAGCAGTACTTC
TRBJ2-2,TRBV14,-,TRBD1,CASSTRDRVTGELFF,TGTGCCAGCAGCACCCGGGACAGGGTCACCGGGGAGCTGTTTTTT
TRBJ1-2,TRBV7-9,-,-,CASSLDRENYGYTF,TGTGCCAGCAGCCTGGACAGAGAGAACTATGGCTACACCTTC
TRBJ1-6,TRBV5-1,-,TRBD1,CASRGQGIGNSPLHF,TGCGCCAGCAGGGGACAGGGGATAGGTAATTCACCCCTCCACTTT
TRBJ1-1,TRBV19,-,TRBD1,CASTLTGGNTEAFF,TGTGCCAGTACCCTGACAGGGGGGAACACTGAAGCTTTCTTT
TRBJ1-2,TRBV7-9,-,TRBD1,CASSSLPGQGSGGYTF,TGTGCCAGCAGCTCCCTTCCGGGACAGGGGTCGGGTGGCTACACCTTC
TRBJ2-7,TRBV6-1,-,TRBD2,CASSVGTSEYYEQYF,TGTGCCAGCAGTGTAGGGACTAGCGAATACTACGAGCAGTACTTC
TRBJ2-1,TRBV6-5,-,TRBD1,CASSYDATGGRNEQFF,TGTGCCAGCAGTTACGATGCGACAGGGGGACGTAATGAGCAGTTCTTC
TRBJ1-5,TRBV5-1,-,-,CASSLEGQPQHF,TGCGCCAGCAGCTTGGAGGGGCAGCCCCAGCATTTT
TRBJ1-5,TRBV5-8,-,TRBD1,CASSLKWTGQGNQPQHF,TGTGCCAGCAGCTTGAAATGGACCGGACAGGGGAATCAGCCCCAGCATTTT
TRBJ2-1,TRBV19,-,TRBD2,CASSFRLGGNEQFF,TGTGCCAGTAGTTTTCGACTGGGGGGGAATGAGCAGTTCTTC
TRBJ2-7,TRBV5-1,-,TRBD2,CASSSGTSRISYEQYF,TGCGCCAGCAGCTCCGGGACTAGCCGAATATCCTACGAGCAGTACTTC
TRBJ2-1,TRBV11-2,-,-,CASTPGSSYNEQFF,TGTGCCAGCACCCCCGGGAGCTCCTACAATGAGCAGTTCTTC
TRBJ1-1,TRBV18,once,-,CASSPLTGGSTEAFF,TGTGCCAGCTCACCGTTGACGGGCGGGAGCACTGAAGCTTTCTTT
TRBJ2-2,TRBV7-2,-,-,CASSSAGTFTGELFF,TGTGCCAGCAGCTCCGCCGGGACATTCACCGGGGAGCTGTTTTTT
TRBJ2-7,TRBV7-9,-,TRBD2,CASSWIAGAYEQYF,TGTGCCAGCAGCTGGATAGCGGGAGCCTACGAGCAGTACTTC
TRBJ2-3,TRBV10-1,-,TRBD2,CASCGGGLAGVLDTQYF,TGCGCCAGCTGCGGGGGGGGACTAGCGGGAGTTTTGGATACGCAGTATTTT
TRBJ2-5,TRBV5-4,-,-,CASSLAGLQETQYF,TGTGCCAGCAGCTTGGCAGGGCTCCAAGAGACCCAGTACTTC
TRBJ2-7,TRBV10-1,-,-,CASASGSEQYF,TGCGCCAGCGCCTCCGGTAGCGAGCAGTACTTC
TRBJ1-2,TRBV5-1,-,-,CASSPGGYGYTF,TGCGCCAGCAGCCCAGGCGGGTATGGCTACACCTTC
TRBJ2-1,TRBV30,-,-,CAWSKRDGGEQFF,TGTGCCTGGAGTAAACGGGACGGGGGTGAGCAGTTCTTC
TRBJ1-2,TRBV5-1,-,TRBD1,CASSLPGQGDYGYTF,TGCGCCAGCAGCTTGCCTGGGCAGGGGGACTATGGCTACACCTTC
TRBJ1-5,TRBV2,few,-,CASRAPNQPQHF,TGTGCCAGCAGGGCCCCGAATCAGCCCCAGCATTTT
TRBJ1-5,TRBV28,once,-,CASTWGVEPQHF,TGTGCCAGCACTTGGGGCGTGGAACCCCAGCATTTT
TRBJ1-2,TRBV16,-,-,CASSQSTIGDGYTF,TGTGCCAGCAGCCAATCGACAATCGGGGATGGCTACACCTTC
TRBJ2-1,TRBV4-1,-,TRBD2,CASSQDPPGLRNEQFF,TGCGCCAGCAGCCAAGACCCCCCGGGACTAAGAAATGAGCAGTTCTTC
TRBJ2-3,TRBV6-4,-,-,CASESPRTTHDTQYF,TGTGCCAGCGAGAGTCCCCGTACTACACACGATACGCAGTATTTT